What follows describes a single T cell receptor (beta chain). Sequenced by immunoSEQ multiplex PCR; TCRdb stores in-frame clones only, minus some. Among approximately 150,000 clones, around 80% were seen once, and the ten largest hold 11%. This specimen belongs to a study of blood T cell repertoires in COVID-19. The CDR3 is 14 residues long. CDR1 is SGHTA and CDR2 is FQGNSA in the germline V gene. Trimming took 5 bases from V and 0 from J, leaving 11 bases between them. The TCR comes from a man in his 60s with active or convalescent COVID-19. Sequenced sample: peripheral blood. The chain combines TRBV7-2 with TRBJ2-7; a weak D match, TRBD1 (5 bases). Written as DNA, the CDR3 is TGTGCCAGCAGCCCCCGACAGACCTCCTACGAGCAGTACTTC. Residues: CASSPRQTSYEQYF.